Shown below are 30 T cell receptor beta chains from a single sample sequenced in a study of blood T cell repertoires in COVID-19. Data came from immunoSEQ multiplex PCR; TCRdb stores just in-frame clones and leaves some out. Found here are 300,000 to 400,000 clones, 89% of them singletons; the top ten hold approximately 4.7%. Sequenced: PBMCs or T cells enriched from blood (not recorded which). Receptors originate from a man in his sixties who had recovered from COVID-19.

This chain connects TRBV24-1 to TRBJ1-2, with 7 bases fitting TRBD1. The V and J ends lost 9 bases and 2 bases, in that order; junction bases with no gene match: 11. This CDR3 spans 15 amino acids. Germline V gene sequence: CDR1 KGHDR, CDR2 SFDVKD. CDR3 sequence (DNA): TGTGCCACCGGAGCCTCCACACAGGGGAACTATGGCTACACCTTC. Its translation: CATGASTQGNYGYTF.

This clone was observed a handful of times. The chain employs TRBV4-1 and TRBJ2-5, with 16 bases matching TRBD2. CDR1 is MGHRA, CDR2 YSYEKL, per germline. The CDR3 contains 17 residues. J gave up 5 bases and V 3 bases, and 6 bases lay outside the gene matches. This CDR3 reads CASSQGLAGGDVETQYF. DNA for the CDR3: TGCGCCAGCAGCCAGGGACTAGCGGGAGGGGATGTGGAGACCCAGTACTTC.

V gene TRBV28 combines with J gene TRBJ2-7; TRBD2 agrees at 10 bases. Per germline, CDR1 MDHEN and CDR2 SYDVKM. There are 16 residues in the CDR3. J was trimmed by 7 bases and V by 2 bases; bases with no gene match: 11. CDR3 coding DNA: TGTGCCAGCAGTTTACGGCTGCTAGCGGGAGCTCAGGAGCAGTACTTC. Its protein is CASSLRLLAGAQEQYF.

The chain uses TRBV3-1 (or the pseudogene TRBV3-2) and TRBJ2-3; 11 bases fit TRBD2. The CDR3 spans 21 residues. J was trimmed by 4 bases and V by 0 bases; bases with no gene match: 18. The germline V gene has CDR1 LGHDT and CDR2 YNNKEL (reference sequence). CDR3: CASSQDPPSGRTLRWPDTQYF. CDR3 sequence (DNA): TGTGCCAGCAGCCAAGATCCTCCTAGCGGGAGGACCCTACGGTGGCCAGATACGCAGTATTTT.

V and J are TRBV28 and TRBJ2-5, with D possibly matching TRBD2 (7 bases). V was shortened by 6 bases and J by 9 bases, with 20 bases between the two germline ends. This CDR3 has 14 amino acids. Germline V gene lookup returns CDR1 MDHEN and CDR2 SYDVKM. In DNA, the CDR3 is TGTGCCAGCAGCCTCCCGGGGGGCAGGGCGGCCCAGTACTTC. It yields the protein CASSLPGGRAAQYF.

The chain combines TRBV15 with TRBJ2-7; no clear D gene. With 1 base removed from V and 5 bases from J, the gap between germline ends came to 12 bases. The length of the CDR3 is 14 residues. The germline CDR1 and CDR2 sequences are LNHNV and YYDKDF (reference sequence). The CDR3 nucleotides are TGTGCCACCAGCAGAGTTCTACCGGGTGACGAGCAGTACTTC. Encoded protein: CATSRVLPGDEQYF.

This CDR3 is CAISEPGLSTEAFF. The CDR3 region has the DNA TGTGCCATCAGTGAGCCCGGACTGAGCACTGAAGCTTTCTTT. The rearrangement links TRBV10-3 to TRBJ1-1; D unclear. Germline assignment: CDR1 ENHRY and CDR2 SYGVKD. V shed 2 bases and J shed 4 bases, with 11 bases lying between them. CDR3 size: 14 residues.

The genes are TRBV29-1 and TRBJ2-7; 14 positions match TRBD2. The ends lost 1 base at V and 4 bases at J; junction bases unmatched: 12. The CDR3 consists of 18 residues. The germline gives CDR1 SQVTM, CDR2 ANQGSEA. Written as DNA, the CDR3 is TGCAGCGTTGAAGGCGGGGGACTAGCGGGAGTTGGTGTATACGAGCAGTACTTC. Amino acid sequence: CSVEGGGLAGVGVYEQYF.

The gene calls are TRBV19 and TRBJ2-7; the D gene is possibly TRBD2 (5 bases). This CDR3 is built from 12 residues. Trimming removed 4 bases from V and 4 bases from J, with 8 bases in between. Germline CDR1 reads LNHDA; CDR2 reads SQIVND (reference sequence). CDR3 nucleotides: TGTGCCAGTAGTAGGACTCGGTACGAGCAGTACTTC. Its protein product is CASSRTRYEQYF.

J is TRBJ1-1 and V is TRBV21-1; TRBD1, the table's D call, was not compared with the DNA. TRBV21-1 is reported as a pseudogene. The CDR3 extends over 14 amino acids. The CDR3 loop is CASRYRFLNTEAFF. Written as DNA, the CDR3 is TGTGCCAGCAGATACAGGTTTTTGAACACTGAAGCTTTCTTT.

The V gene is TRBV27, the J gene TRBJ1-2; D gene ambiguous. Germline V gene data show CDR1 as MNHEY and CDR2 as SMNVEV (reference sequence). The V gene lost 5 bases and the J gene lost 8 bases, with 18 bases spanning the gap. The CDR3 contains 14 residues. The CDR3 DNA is TGTGCCAGCAGTCCCTCCGGAAGCCGGGGAGGCTACACCTTC. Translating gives CASSPSGSRGGYTF.

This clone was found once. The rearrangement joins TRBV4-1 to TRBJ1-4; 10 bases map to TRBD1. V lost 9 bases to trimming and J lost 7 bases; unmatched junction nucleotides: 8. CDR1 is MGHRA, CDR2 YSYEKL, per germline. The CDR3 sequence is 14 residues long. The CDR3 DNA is TGCGCCAGTCGAAGGGGACAGGGGTCTGAAAAACTGTTTTTT. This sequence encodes CASRRGQGSEKLFF.

The chain's CDR3 is CASSQRASYNEQFF. DNA for the CDR3: TGTGCCAGCAGCCAGCGAGCCTCCTACAATGAGCAGTTCTTC. The chain has TRBV7-3 and TRBJ2-1, with unresolved D. V gave up 5 bases and J gave up 0 bases, with 8 bases separating them. Germline lookup yields CDR1 SGHTA and CDR2 FQGTGA. This CDR3 comprises 14 residues. Filled out from reference TRBV7-3 and TRBJ2-1, the complete variable domain reads GAGVSQTPSNKVTEKGKYVELRCDPISGHTALYWYRQSLGQGPEFLIYFQGTGAADDSGLPNDRFFAVRPEGSVSTLKIQRTERGDSAVYLCASSQRASYNEQFFGPGTRLTVL.

The CDR3 region has the DNA TGTGCCAGCAGCTTAAGGACTAGCGGGAAGGCAGATACGCAGTATTTT. The encoded protein is CASSLRTSGKADTQYF. The chain uses TRBV7-9 and TRBJ2-3, with 12 positions matching TRBD2. Germline loops: CDR1 SEHNR, CDR2 FQNEAQ (reference sequence). The CDR3 is made up of 16 amino acids. Trimming took 2 bases from V and 4 from J; bases not matched to a gene: 4.

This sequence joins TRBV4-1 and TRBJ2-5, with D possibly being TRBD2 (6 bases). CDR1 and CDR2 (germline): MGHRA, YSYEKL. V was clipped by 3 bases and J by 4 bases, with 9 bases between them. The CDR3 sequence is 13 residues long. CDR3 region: CASSQVGGETQYF. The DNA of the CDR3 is TGCGCCAGCAGCCAGGTGGGGGGAGAGACCCAGTACTTC.

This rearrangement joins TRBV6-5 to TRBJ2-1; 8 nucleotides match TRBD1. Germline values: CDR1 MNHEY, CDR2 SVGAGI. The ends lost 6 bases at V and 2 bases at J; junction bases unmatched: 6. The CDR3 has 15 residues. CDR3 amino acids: CASSLDRGTYNEQFF. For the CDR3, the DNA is TGTGCCAGCAGCTTAGACAGGGGCACCTACAATGAGCAGTTCTTC.

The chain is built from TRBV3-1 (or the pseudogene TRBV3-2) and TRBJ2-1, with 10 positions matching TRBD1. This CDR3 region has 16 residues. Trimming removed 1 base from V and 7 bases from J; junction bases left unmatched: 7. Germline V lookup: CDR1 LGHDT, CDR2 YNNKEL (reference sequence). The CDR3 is CASSQGGQGIGNEQFF. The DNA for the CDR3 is TGTGCCAGCAGCCAAGGGGGACAGGGGATAGGGAATGAGCAGTTCTTC.

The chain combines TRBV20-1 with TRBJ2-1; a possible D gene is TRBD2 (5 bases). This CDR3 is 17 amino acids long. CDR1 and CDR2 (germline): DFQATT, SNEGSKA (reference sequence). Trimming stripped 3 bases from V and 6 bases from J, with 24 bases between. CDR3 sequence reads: CSASPYQASNFINEQFF. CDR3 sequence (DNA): TGCAGTGCTAGTCCCTACCAGGCTAGCAATTTTATCAATGAGCAGTTCTTC.

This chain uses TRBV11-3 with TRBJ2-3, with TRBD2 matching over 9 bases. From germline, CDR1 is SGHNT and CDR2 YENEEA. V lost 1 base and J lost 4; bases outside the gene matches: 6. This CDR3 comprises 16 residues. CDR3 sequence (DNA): TGTGCCAGCAGCTTAGGGGGTAGCGGGAGCTCAGATACGCAGTATTTT. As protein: CASSLGGSGSSDTQYF.

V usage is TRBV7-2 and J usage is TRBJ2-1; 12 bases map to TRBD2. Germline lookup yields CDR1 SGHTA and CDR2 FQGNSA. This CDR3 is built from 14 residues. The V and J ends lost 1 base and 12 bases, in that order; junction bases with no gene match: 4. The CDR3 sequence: CASSLELAGGTQFF. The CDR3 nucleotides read TGTGCCAGCAGCTTAGAACTAGCGGGAGGCACGCAGTTCTTC. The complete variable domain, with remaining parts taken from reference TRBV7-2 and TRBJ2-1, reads GAGVSQSPSNKVTEKGKDVELRCDPISGHTALYWYRQSLGQGLEFLIYFQGNSAPDKSGLPSDRFSAERTGGSVSTLTIQRTQQEDSAVYLCASSLELAGGTQFFGPGTRLTVL.

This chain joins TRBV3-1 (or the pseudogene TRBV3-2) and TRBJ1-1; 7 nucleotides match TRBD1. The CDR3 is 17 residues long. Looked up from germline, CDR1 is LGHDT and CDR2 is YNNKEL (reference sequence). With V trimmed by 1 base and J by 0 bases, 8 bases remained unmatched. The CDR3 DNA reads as TGTGCCAGCAGCCAAGCAGGGGGGCCGGCGGTGAACACTGAAGCTTTCTTT. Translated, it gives CASSQAGGPAVNTEAFF.

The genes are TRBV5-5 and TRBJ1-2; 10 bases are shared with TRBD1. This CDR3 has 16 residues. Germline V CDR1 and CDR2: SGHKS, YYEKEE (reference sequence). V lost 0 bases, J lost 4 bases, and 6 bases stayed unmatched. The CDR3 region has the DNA TGTGCCAGCAGCTTGGACGGGACAGGGGAATTCTATGGCTACACCTTC. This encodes CASSLDGTGEFYGYTF.

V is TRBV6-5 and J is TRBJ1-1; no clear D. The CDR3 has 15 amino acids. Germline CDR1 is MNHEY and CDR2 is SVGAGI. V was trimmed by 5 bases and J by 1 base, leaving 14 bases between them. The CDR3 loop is CASSLSRPGNTEAFF. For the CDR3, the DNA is TGTGCCAGCAGTCTTTCCAGGCCAGGGAACACTGAAGCTTTCTTT.

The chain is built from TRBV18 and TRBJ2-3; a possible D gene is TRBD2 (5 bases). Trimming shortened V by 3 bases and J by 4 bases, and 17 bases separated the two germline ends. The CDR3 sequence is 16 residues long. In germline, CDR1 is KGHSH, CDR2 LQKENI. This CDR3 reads CASSPFEGVSADTQYF. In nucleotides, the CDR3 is TGTGCCAGCTCACCGTTCGAGGGAGTGTCGGCAGATACGCAGTATTTT. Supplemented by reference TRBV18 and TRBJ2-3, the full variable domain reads NAGVMQNPRHLVRRRGQEARLRCSPMKGHSHVYWYRQLPEEGLKFMVYLQKENIIDESGMPKERFSAEFPKEGPSILRIQQVVRGDSAAYFCASSPFEGVSADTQYFGPGTRLTVL.

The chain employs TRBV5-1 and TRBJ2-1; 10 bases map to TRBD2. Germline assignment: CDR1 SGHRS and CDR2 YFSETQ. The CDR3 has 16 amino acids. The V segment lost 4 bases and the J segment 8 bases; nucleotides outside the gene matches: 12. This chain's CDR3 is CASSPGIAGGGDEQFF. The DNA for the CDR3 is TGCGCCAGCAGCCCCGGAATAGCGGGAGGCGGGGATGAGCAGTTCTTC.

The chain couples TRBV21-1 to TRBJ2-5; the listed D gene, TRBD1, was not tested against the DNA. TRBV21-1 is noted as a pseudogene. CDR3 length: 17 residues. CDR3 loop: CASSSSPLRTGGLTRDF. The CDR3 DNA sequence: TGTGCCAGCAGTTCTTCTCCCCTCCGGACAGGGGGACTAACCCGGGACTTC.

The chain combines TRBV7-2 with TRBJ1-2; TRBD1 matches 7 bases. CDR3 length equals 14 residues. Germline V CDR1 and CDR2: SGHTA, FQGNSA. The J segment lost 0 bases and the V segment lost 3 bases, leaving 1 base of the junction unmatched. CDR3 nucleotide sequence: TGTGCCAGCAGCTTCGGGACAGCTAACTATGGCTACACCTTC. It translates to CASSFGTANYGYTF. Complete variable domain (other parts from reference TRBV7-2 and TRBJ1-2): GAGVSQSPSNKVTEKGKDVELRCDPISGHTALYWYRQSLGQGLEFLIYFQGNSAPDKSGLPSDRFSAERTGGSVSTLTIQRTQQEDSAVYLCASSFGTANYGYTFGSGTRLTVV.

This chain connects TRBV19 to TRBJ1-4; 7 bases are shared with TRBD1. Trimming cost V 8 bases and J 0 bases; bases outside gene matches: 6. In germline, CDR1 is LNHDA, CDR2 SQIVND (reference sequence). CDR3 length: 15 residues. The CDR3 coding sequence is TGTGCCAGTTGGGACAGACGATCAACTAATGAAAAACTGTTTTTT. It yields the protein CASWDRRSTNEKLFF. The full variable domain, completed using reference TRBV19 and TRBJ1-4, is DGGITQSPKYLFRKEGQNVTLSCEQNLNHDAMYWYRQDPGQGLRLIYYSQIVNDFQKGDIAEGYSVSREKKESFPLTVTSAQKNPTAFYLCASWDRRSTNEKLFFGSGTQLSVL.

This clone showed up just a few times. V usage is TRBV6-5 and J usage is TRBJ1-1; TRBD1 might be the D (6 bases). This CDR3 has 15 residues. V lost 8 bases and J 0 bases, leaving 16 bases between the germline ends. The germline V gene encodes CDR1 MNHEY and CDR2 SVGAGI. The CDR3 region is CASEDSALMNTEAFF. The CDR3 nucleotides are TGTGCCAGCGAGGACAGCGCCCTTATGAACACTGAAGCTTTCTTT.

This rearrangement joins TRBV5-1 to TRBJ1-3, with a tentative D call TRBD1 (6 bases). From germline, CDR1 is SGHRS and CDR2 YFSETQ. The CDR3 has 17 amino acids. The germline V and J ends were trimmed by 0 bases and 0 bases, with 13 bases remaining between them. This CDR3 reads CASSLGEGTISGNTIYF. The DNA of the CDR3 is TGCGCCAGCAGCTTGGGGGAAGGGACAATCTCTGGAAACACCATATATTTT.